The T cell receptor (beta chain) under discussion was sequenced for a study of cytomegalovirus exposure and HLA in healthy donors (dated by TCRdb to about 2017). In the study overall: An earlier analysis of 587 of the donors reported about 250 Gb of sequence data and 120 million or so unique TCR beta sequences from about 179 million T cells. Of the approximately 400 genotyped donors, around 81% fell in the genetic ancestry cluster associated with self-reported Caucasian donors. An earlier analysis of approximately 640 of the donors applied high-throughput TCR beta sequencing to assess whether each TCR beta V gene segment acted as functional or pseudogenic. All discovery cohort repertoires had been generated using a single sequencing platform. Among 300 to 500 genotyped donors of the cohort, an average of around 250,000 unique TCR beta nucleotide sequences was sequenced per donor, of which about 18% were non-productive. Because of strong linkage in the cohort, five DR-DQ haplotypes were treated as single units for association and clustering. The number of typed donors differed by locus: roughly 629-640 for A, B, C, DRB1 and DQB1; some 500 for DQA1; some 610 for DPA1; and about 470 for DPB1. Genome-wide SNP genotypes for about three fifths of the roughly 670 donors were used in a later genetic analysis, which treated that subset as a discovery cohort. A later analysis re-analyzed previously published TCR beta repertoires from hundreds of donors and added high-resolution HLA genotyping to study TCR occurrence patterns. In the later analysis, no new phenotypic data were used to find candidate immune exposures; instead, reliance was placed on TCR beta sequences and their occurrence across donors. Class I and class II HLA loci were covered by the typing at four-digit resolution. Donor age, sex, ethnicity and CMV serostatus were collected together with the repertoire data. Using immunosequencing, the study profiled T cell repertoires from about 650 subjects and related those repertoires to cytomegalovirus serostatus. The study was designed to test whether signatures of past pathogen exposure could be identified by cataloging public T cell receptors. To predict cytomegalovirus infection status, the study brought together high-throughput TCR immunosequencing, statistical association of individual TCRs with disease status, and machine learning. Around 330 gigabases of sequencing data and roughly 80 million unique TCR sequences made up an early release that covered approximately 650 HLA-typed donors. A separate validation cohort of approximately 120 different subjects was used in addition to the approximately 670-subject first cohort. Findings and caveats that apply to the study as a whole: In vitro tests confirmed that a few of the cytomegalovirus-associated TCR beta chains recognize cytomegalovirus antigens. In a later analysis, some 18,000 TCR beta sequences were associated with specific HLA alleles at a false discovery rate of 0.05. Because the 87-base-pair reads could not distinguish some IMGT-functional V segments, including TRBV6-2 and TRBV6-3, those segments were excluded. A later analysis found that TCR association rates varied across HLA loci, with DRB1 alleles showing the most associated TCRs and HLA-C alleles the fewest. A further reported finding was that TCR beta sequences accurately predicted the HLA-A and HLA-B alleles for most subjects in the first cohort. While some public TCRs were present in many individuals, most TCR sequences turned up only very rarely across donors. A total of 164 TCR beta chains were listed by the study as associated with cytomegalovirus. In a later analysis, HLA-associated TCR beta chains showed more clonal expansion and lower generation probabilities than non-associated chains that were equally common. According to a later analysis, parvovirus B19, influenza, CMV and Epstein-Barr virus appeared linked to several top co-occurrence clusters. Roughly uniform sequencing depth across donors was assumed in presence/absence analyses, although this assumption may not hold. A cluster of highly shared sequence variants was judged likely to be a technical artifact of the sequencing pipeline. Linkage disequilibrium might explain the correlated functional status among segregating V segments, but an unknown experimental factor could not be ruled out. Over 15 rarely observed V segments, including chromosome 9 orphons, were excluded from the earlier analysis of about 600 of the donors because counts were too low. Only TCR beta chains were sequenced in this cohort, and the absence of alpha or paired-chain data limited detectable features. In a later genetic analysis, fewer N-insertions in productive TCRs were reported among donors in an Asian-associated ancestry cluster than the approximately 630-donor mean. An association between a missense DCLRE1C variant and V-gene and J-gene trimming of TCR beta chains was found in a later genetic analysis and replicated in an independent cohort. The classifier was reported to diagnose cytomegalovirus status with high specificity and sensitivity in both the original and validation cohorts. It was suggested by the authors that the approach could potentially be generalized to other disease states and immunological phenotypes. The only immune exposure information available for the cohort was CMV serostatus. When HLA alleles, especially DR and DQ, strongly co-occurred, TCR associations were difficult to assign to individual alleles. In an earlier analysis of some 640 of the donors, most TCR beta V segments were observed in productive rearrangements about 90% or about 30% of the time, broadly matching IMGT annotations. Because HLA typing was unavailable for some donors at each locus, only the typed subset was used in association tests. According to a later analysis, most CMV-associated TCR beta chains appeared to be HLA-restricted, and the HLA associations seemed to be driven largely by CMV exposure.

Receptor libraries were prepared by the immunoSEQ multiplex PCR assay. For the multiplex PCR, a mixture combining 60 forward primers for TCR Vbeta segments and 13 reverse primers for TCR Jbeta segments was used. The CDR3 region of rearranged TCR beta genes was amplified from genomic DNA by a multiplex PCR assay. On the Illumina HiSeq System, the amplified TCR beta libraries were sequenced as 87-base-pair reads. On the authors' methods: Across the 600 to 700 repertoires, a later analysis counted approximately 83 million unique TCR beta chains, 9 million to 14 million of which were shared by at least two donors. Raw reads were error-corrected and collapsed into unique sequences by a nearest-neighbor algorithm in which closely related sequences were merged to remove PCR and sequencing errors. CDR3 sequences were aligned to IMGT reference sequences to assign V, D and J gene segments. For a sequence to be retained, a match of at least six nucleotides to both a V gene segment and a J gene segment was required. Rearrangements were classified as productive when the CDR3 lacked stop codons and remained in frame with V and J, and all other rearrangements were classified as non-productive. Following IMGT convention, CDR3 was defined as the stretch from the second conserved V-encoded cysteine up to the conserved J-encoded phenylalanine. Sequences without an unambiguous match to a single V gene segment were excluded from the earlier analysis of approximately 600 of the donors. In an earlier analysis of some 590 of the donors, V segments were called functional above 56.7% productive rearrangements and were called segregating when the between-donor standard deviation exceeded 5%. A statistical classification framework was built to diagnose cytomegalovirus status from the catalog of TCR beta chain sequences. A later analysis assigned V and J genes by comparing TCR nucleotide sequences with IMGT/GENE-DB human TR gene sequences. The TCRdist pipeline was used in a later analysis to assign CDR3 sequences and most-parsimonious VDJ recombination scenarios. A later analysis defined each TCR beta chain by its CDR3 amino acid sequence plus V-gene family, and excluded reads lacking a unique V-gene family. As a way to deal with suspected cross-contamination and a sequencing artifact, a later analysis dropped roughly 600 nucleotide sequences that were highly shared and had low generation probability. For each public chain, a later analysis derived a clonal expansion index from normalized ranks of inferred template counts within each repertoire. A later analysis computed generation probabilities with a VDJ recombination model fitted to out-of-frame rearrangements, and checked the results against IGoR. In a later analysis, hypergeometric tests were used to score TCR-TCR, TCR-HLA and TCR-CMV co-occurrence, with a repertoire-size bias correction applied to TCR pairs. To estimate false discovery rates, a later analysis permuted the HLA or CMV assignments 20 times. In a later analysis, co-occurring TCRs were grouped with DBSCAN, and TCRdist sequence similarity was added when clustering was performed within HLA-allele-positive subsets. Repertoires with fewer than 30,000 or more than 120,000 public chains were left out of co-occurrence clustering, as were about 5 repertoires with anomalous nucleotide sharing. The source is immuneACCESS, and TCRdb retained only in-frame sequences with V and J called. Part of the clones is not carried over; for the studies checked, unresolved V genes explain less than half of this, and the remainder is unexplained. From that table come the V and J calls and clone size; the DNA was used to work out D and trimming. The sample table lists more than 65,000 clones, roughly 70% of them with a count of one. Clones ranked in the top ten supply 3% to 3.5% of the sample.

The cohort consisted of some 670 healthy bone marrow donors. At the time of sampling, all cohort members were nominally healthy, though unrecorded immune exposures were likely present. The donor tested CMV seronegative, placing the donor among the roughly 340 seronegative members of the cohort. Every donor gave a peripheral blood sample, and the peripheral blood mononuclear cells from that sample were used for TCR beta sequencing. The Qiagen DNeasy Blood Extraction Kit was used to extract genomic DNA from the blood cell samples. For CDR1 and CDR2, the germline V gene lists KGHSH and LQKENI. There are 15 amino acids in the CDR3, from cysteine to phenylalanine inclusive. CDR3 DNA only is kept here, 45 bases in frame from base 1. Cut back by 4 bases and 2 bases, the V and J ends lie 15 bases apart. As regards this clone: Its antigen is currently not known. No much larger clonotype is one base removed from it; base qualities were not supplied.

This sequence originates from a man aged 35-49 years in good health and CMV-seronegative. The chain uses TRBV18 and TRBJ2-7; TRBD2 could be the D gene, as 6 bases match. Material for sequencing was PBMCs. The CDR3 is CASSQGTGRAYEQYF. In nucleotide form, the sequence is TGTGCCAGCTCACAAGGAACCGGGAGAGCCTACGAGCAGTACTTC.